This TCR beta chain came from a study of T cell responses to AZD1222 COVID-19 vaccine. Assay: immunoSEQ multiplex PCR; the TCRdb copy retains only in-frame clones and omits some. The sample lists around 81,000 clones; 85% to 95% were seen once. Whole-study findings and limits: Repertoire sampling happened only post peak T cell response. Most donors were white British and more were female, and clonal diversity was possibly underestimated. Unmutated variant regions are reportedly targeted by nearly half of spike-specific TCRs. The span of vaccine-associated CD4 TCRs extended across spike, with dominance at 160-218 and 743-854.

With regard to this clone: The target antigen is unknown.

The ends lost 4 bases at V and 2 bases at J; junction bases unmatched: 5. Germline assignment: CDR1 LGHNA and CDR2 YNFKEQ. CDR3 size: 14 residues. The sample consisted of peripheral blood, taken 28 days after the second AZD1222 dose. This clonotype originated in an adult who received the AZD1222 COVID-19 vaccine. The V and J genes are TRBV4-2 and TRBJ2-7; 7 nucleotides align to TRBD2. CDR3 bases: TGTGCCAGCAGCCCCCGGGGGGAAGCCTACGAGCAGTACTTC. Protein: CASSPRGEAYEQYF.